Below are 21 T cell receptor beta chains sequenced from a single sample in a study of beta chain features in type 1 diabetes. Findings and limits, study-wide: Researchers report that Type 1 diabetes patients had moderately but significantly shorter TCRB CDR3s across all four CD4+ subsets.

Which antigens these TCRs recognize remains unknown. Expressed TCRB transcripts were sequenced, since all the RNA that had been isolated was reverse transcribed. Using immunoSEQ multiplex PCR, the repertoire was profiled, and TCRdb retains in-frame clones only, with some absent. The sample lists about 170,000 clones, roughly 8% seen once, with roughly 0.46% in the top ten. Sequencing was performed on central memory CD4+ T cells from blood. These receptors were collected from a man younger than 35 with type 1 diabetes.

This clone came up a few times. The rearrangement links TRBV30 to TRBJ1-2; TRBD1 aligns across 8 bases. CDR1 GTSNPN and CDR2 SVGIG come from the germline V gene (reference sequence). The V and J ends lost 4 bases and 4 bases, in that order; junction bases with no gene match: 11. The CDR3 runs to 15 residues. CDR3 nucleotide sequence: TGTGCCTGGAATCGAGTGGGACAGGAGATCTATGGCTACACCTTC. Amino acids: CAWNRVGQEIYGYTF.

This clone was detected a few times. CDR3 residues: CAIRSADTQYF. The CDR3 DNA sequence: TGTGCCATCAGGAGCGCAGATACGCAGTATTTT. The chain links TRBV10-3 to TRBJ2-3, with D uncertain. The V gene's germline CDR1 is ENHRY and CDR2 SYGVKD. The CDR3 runs 11 residues. Between the trimmed V and J ends, which lost 6 bases and 4 bases, there was a span of 5 bases.

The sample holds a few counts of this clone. The CDR3 is CASSLGGTREQYF. CDR3 nucleotide sequence: TGTGCCAGTAGTTTGGGCGGGACTCGCGAGCAGTACTTC. This sequence joins TRBV19 and TRBJ2-5, with a possible D match to TRBD2 (6 bases). The J call is uncertain, as TRBJ2-7 better fits the DNA end. The CDR3 has 13 residues. Germline V gene lookup returns CDR1 LNHDA and CDR2 SQIVND (reference sequence).

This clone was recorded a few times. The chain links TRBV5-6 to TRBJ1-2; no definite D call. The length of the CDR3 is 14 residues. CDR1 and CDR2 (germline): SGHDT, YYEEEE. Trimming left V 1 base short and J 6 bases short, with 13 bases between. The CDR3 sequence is CASSLTGRGDGYTF. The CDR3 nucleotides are TGTGCCAGCAGCTTGACCGGCCGGGGAGATGGCTACACCTTC.

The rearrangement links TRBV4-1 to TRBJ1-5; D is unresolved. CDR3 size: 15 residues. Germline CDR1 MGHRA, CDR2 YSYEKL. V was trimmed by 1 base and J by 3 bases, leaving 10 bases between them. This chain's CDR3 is CASSQGPGINQPQHF. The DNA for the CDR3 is TGCGCCAGCAGCCAAGGTCCCGGGATCAATCAGCCCCAGCATTTT.

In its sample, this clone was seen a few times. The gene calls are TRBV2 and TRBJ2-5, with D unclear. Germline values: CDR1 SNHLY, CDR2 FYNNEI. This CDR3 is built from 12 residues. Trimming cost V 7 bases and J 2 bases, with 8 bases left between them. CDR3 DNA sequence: TGTGCCAGCACGAGGATTCAAGAGACCCAGTACTTC. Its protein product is CASTRIQETQYF.

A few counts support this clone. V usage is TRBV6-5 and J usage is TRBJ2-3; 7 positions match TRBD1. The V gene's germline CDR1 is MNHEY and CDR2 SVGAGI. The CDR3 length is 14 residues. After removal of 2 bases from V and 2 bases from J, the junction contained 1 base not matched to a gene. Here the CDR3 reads CASSYGTATDTQYF. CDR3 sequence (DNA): TGTGCCAGCAGTTACGGGACAGCCACAGATACGCAGTATTTT.

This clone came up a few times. For the CDR3, the DNA is TGTGCCAGCTCACCACCGTTACTAGCGGGAGTTGTTGAGCAGTTCTTC. Its protein is CASSPPLLAGVVEQFF. The chain has TRBV18 and TRBJ2-1; 11 bases line up with TRBD2. V was clipped by 0 bases and J by 9 bases; unmatched bases: 7. This CDR3 comprises 16 residues. Germline assignment: CDR1 KGHSH and CDR2 LQKENI.

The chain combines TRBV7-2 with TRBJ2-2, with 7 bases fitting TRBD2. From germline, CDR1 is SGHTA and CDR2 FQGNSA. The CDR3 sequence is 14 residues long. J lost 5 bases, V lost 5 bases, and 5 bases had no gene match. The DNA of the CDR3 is TGTGCCAGCAGCCCGGGACTACAAACCGGGGAGCTGTTTTTT. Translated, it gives CASSPGLQTGELFF.

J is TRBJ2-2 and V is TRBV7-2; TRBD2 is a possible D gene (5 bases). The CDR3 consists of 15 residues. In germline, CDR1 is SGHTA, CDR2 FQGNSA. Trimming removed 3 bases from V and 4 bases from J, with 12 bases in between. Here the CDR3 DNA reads TGTGCCAGCAGCTTCGGACTGGCCTCCACCGGGGAGCTGTTTTTT. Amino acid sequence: CASSFGLASTGELFF.

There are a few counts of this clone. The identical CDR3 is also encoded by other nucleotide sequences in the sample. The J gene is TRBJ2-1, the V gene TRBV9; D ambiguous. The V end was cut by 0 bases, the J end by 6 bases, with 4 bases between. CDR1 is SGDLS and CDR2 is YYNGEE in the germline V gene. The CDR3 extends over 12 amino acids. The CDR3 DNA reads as TGTGCCAGCAGCGTAGATCTCAATGAGCAGTTCTTC. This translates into CASSVDLNEQFF.

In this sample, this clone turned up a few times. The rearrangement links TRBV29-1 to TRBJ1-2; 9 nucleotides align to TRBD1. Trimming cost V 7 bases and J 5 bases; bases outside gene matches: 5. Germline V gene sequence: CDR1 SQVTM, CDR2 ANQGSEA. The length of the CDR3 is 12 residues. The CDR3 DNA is TGCAGCGCGGACAGGGGATCATATGGCTACACCTTC. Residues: CSADRGSYGYTF.

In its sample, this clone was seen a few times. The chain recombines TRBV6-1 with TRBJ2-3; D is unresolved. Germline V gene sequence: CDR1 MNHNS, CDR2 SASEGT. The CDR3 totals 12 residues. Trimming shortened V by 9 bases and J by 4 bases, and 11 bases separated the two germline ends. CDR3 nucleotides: TGTGCCAGTGAGGTAGCATCAGATACGCAGTATTTT. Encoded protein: CASEVASDTQYF.

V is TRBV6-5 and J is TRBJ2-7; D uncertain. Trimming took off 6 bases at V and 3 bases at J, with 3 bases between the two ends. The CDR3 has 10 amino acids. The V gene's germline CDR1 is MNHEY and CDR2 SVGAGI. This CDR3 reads CASSFYEQYF. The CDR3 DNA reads TGTGCCAGCAGCTTCTACGAGCAGTACTTC.

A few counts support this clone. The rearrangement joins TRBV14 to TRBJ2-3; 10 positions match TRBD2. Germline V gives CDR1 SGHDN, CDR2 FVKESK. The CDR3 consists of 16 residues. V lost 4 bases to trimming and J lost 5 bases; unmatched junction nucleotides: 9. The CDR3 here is CASSPLGTSVGDTQYF. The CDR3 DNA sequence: TGTGCCAGCAGCCCCCTGGGGACTAGCGTCGGAGATACGCAGTATTTT.

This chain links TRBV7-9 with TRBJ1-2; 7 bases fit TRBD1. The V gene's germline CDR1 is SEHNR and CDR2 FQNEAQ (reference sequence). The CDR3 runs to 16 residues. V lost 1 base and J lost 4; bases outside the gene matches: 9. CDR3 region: CASSLEGFNRGYGYTF. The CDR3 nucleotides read TGTGCCAGCAGCTTAGAGGGTTTCAACAGGGGCTATGGCTACACCTTC.

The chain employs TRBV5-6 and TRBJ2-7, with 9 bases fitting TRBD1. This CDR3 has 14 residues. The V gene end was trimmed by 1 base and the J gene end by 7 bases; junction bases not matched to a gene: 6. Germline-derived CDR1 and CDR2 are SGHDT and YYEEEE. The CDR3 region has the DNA TGTGCCAGCAGCTTGAACAGGGGGCAAGGAGAGCAGTACTTC. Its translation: CASSLNRGQGEQYF.

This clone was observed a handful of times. As DNA, the CDR3 is TGTGCCACCTCCGGACTAGGGAGGGATACGCAGTATTTT. Translation gives CATSGLGRDTQYF. The rearrangement uses TRBV2 and TRBJ2-3; 7 bases line up with TRBD2. V shed 10 bases, J shed 6 bases, and the junction held 10 bases outside the gene matches. CDR1 is SNHLY and CDR2 is FYNNEI in the germline V gene. The CDR3 covers 13 residues.

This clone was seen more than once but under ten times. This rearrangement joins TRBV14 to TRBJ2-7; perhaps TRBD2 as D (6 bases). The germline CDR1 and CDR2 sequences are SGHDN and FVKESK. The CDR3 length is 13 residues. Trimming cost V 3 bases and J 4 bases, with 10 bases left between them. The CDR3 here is CASSQASAYEQYF. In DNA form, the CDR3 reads TGTGCCAGCAGCCAGGCTAGCGCATACGAGCAGTACTTC.

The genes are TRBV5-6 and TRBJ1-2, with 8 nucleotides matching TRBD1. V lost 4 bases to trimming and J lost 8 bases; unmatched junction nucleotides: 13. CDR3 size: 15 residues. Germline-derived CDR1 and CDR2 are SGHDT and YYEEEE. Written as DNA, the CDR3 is TGTGCCAGCAGCCTCAGGGGGCCTTATATGGAAGGCTACACCTTC. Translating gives CASSLRGPYMEGYTF.

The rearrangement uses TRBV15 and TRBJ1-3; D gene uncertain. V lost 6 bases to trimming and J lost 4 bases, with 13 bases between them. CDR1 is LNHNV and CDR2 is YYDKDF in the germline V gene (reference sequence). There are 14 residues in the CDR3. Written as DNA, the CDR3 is TGTGCCACCAGACCGGCGGTCAGCGGAAACACCATATATTTT. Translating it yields CATRPAVSGNTIYF.